One sample yielded the 24 T cell receptor beta chains listed below, sequenced in a study of cytomegalovirus exposure and HLA in healthy donors (dated by TCRdb to between 2016 and 2019). The library was produced with the immunoSEQ multiplex PCR assay. Here the immuneACCESS table is served through TCRdb, limited to in-frame sequences with V and J called. Missing clones are a known gap in these copies; in checked studies unresolved V genes cover under half, and the rest lacks a known reason. For this sample the table gives 76,000 or so clones, of which approximately 93% were detected only once. The top ten clones comprise 3% to 4% of the sample. Sequencing was done on a sample of PBMCs. All receptors derive from a woman between 18 and 29 years old in good health and CMV-seropositive.

The count of this clone is one. The CDR3 coding sequence is TGTGCCAGCAGTTACTTCGGGACTAGTGATACGCAGTATTTT. It specifies CASSYFGTSDTQYF. The chain combines TRBV6-5 with TRBJ2-3; 8 nucleotides line up with TRBD2. The V gene's germline CDR1 is MNHEY and CDR2 SVGAGI. V trimming: 1 base; J trimming: 6 bases; junction bases outside the gene matches: 3. The CDR3 has 14 residues.

V usage is TRBV28 and J usage is TRBJ1-5; the D is unclear. Germline CDR1 and CDR2: MDHEN and SYDVKM. Trimming removed 4 bases from V and 7 bases from J, with 8 bases in between. The CDR3 has 12 amino acids. This chain's CDR3 is CASSYFRQPQHF. The CDR3 region has the DNA TGTGCCAGCAGTTATTTCAGGCAGCCCCAGCATTTT.

The gene calls are TRBV7-6 and TRBJ2-3, with TRBD2 identical over 16 bases. Trimming removed 5 bases from V and 4 bases from J; junction bases left unmatched: 12. Germline CDR1 is SGHVS and CDR2 is FNYEAQ. The CDR3 covers 19 residues. The CDR3 here is CASSLRPGLAGGIPDTQYF. The CDR3 DNA reads as TGTGCCAGCAGCCTTAGGCCGGGACTAGCGGGAGGGATCCCAGATACGCAGTATTTT.

The chain links TRBV5-1 to TRBJ2-1; TRBD2 is a possible D gene (5 bases). Trimming took 5 bases from V and 4 from J, leaving 10 bases between them. The CDR3 covers 13 residues. Germline CDR1 SGHRS, CDR2 YFSETQ. CDR3 sequence (DNA): TGCGCCAGCAGGCCGGACTCGTACAATGAGCAGTTCTTC. Translated, it gives CASRPDSYNEQFF.

V gene TRBV7-3 combines with J gene TRBJ2-5; no reliable D call. Trimming removed 4 bases from V and 2 bases from J, with 8 bases in between. From germline, CDR1 is SGHTA and CDR2 FQGTGA. The CDR3 is 13 amino acids. The CDR3 region has the DNA TGTGCCAGCAGCTCCAGTGTTCAAGAGACCCAGTACTTC. It yields the protein CASSSSVQETQYF.

V gene TRBV11-3 combines with J gene TRBJ2-5; maybe TRBD1 (6 bases). CDR1 and CDR2 (germline): SGHNT, YENEEA. The CDR3 is 14 residues long. Trimming pared 5 bases from V and 0 bases from J, leaving 10 bases between. CDR3 DNA sequence: TGTGCCAGCAGCCCCCGGACAGACCAAGAGACCCAGTACTTC. Protein: CASSPRTDQETQYF.

This chain uses TRBV15 with TRBJ1-2; D not certain. This CDR3 spans 14 amino acids. From germline, CDR1 is LNHNV and CDR2 YYDKDF (reference sequence). Trimming took 1 base from V and 2 from J, leaving 8 bases between them. In DNA form, the CDR3 reads TGTGCCACCAGCAGAGCGGCGGTAAACTATGGCTACACCTTC. Protein product: CATSRAAVNYGYTF.

The rearrangement joins TRBV28 to TRBJ2-1, with D possibly matching TRBD1 (6 bases). Trimming pared 1 base from V and 0 bases from J, leaving 13 bases between. Germline CDR1 is MDHEN and CDR2 is SYDVKM. The length of the CDR3 is 17 residues. This CDR3 is CASSLSGAYYSYNEQFF. CDR3 bases: TGTGCCAGCAGTTTATCAGGGGCCTACTACTCCTACAATGAGCAGTTCTTC.

The V call is TRBV7-2, the J call TRBJ2-6; 7 nucleotides line up with TRBD1. The germline V gene has CDR1 SGHTA and CDR2 FQGNSA. CDR3 length: 15 amino acids. The J segment lost 3 bases and the V segment lost 5 bases, leaving 4 bases of the junction unmatched. The CDR3 DNA reads TGTGCCAGCAGCCGACAGGGAAGTGGGGCCAACGTCCTGACTTTC. Residues: CASSRQGSGANVLTF. Looking up the rest from reference TRBV7-2 and TRBJ2-6 gives the full variable domain: GAGVSQSPSNKVTEKGKDVELRCDPISGHTALYWYRQSLGQGLEFLIYFQGNSAPDKSGLPSDRFSAERTGGSVSTLTIQRTQQEDSAVYLCASSRQGSGANVLTFGAGSRLTVL.

The count of this clone is one. In nucleotides, the CDR3 is TGTGCCAGCAGACTCGGGACAGTACGTAATGAAAAACTGTTTTTT. Its protein is CASRLGTVRNEKLFF. The chain joins TRBV6-5 to TRBJ1-4; 7 nucleotides line up with TRBD1. Germline-derived CDR1 and CDR2 are MNHEY and SVGAGI. The CDR3 loop spans 15 amino acids. The ends lost 6 bases at V and 4 bases at J; junction bases unmatched: 8.

This sequence joins TRBV7-2 and TRBJ2-3; 8 bases map to TRBD2. CDR1 is SGHTA, CDR2 FQGNSA, per germline. CDR3 length: 15 amino acids. Trimming took 5 bases from V and 8 from J; bases not matched to a gene: 12. CDR3 sequence (DNA): TGTGCCAGCAGCCCCAACGGCGGCGCGGGAGGTACGCAGTATTTT. Protein: CASSPNGGAGGTQYF.

The sample holds one count of this clone. The chain uses TRBV7-9 and TRBJ1-2; no clear D. There are 12 residues in the CDR3. V lost 5 bases, J lost 6 bases, and 10 bases lay in between. From germline, CDR1 is SEHNR and CDR2 FQNEAQ (reference sequence). CDR3 in DNA: TGTGCCAGCAGCGAAACAACTAATGGCTACACCTTC. Its translation is CASSETTNGYTF.

J is TRBJ2-5 and V is TRBV30, with a weak D call TRBD1 (5 bases). Germline V CDR1 and CDR2: GTSNPN, SVGIG (reference sequence). Trimming removed 0 bases from V and 5 bases from J, with 10 bases in between. The CDR3 consists of 13 residues. The CDR3 protein is CAWSVGVRETQYF. The CDR3 DNA reads TGTGCCTGGAGTGTAGGGGTCCGGGAGACCCAGTACTTC.

The V call is TRBV2, the J call TRBJ1-1; a possible D gene is TRBD1 (5 bases). V lost 5 bases to trimming and J lost 2 bases, with 9 bases between them. From germline, CDR1 is SNHLY and CDR2 FYNNEI. The CDR3 consists of 13 residues. CDR3 nucleotides: TGTGCCAGCAGTACGCAGGGTAACACTGAAGCTTTCTTT. This sequence encodes CASSTQGNTEAFF.

The V gene is TRBV7-2, the J gene TRBJ1-1; TRBD1 matches 9 bases. V lost 5 bases to trimming and J lost 4 bases; unmatched junction nucleotides: 5. This CDR3 has 14 amino acids. Germline V gives CDR1 SGHTA, CDR2 FQGNSA. CDR3 sequence: CASSPRQGVTEAFF. The CDR3 coding sequence is TGTGCCAGCAGCCCCCGACAGGGGGTCACTGAAGCTTTCTTT.

The chain is built from TRBV9 and TRBJ2-6; 8 bases line up with TRBD2. This CDR3 has 15 amino acids. CDR1 SGDLS and CDR2 YYNGEE come from the germline V gene. V gave up 4 bases and J gave up 4 bases; unmatched junction bases: 4. CDR3 region: CASSISGAGANVLTF. In DNA form, the CDR3 reads TGTGCCAGCAGCATTAGCGGGGCCGGGGCCAACGTCCTGACTTTC.

On this clone: One end of the junction fails to match germline, which may point to a read error. The chain is built from TRBV6-5 and TRBJ1-3; D is perhaps TRBD1 (5 bases). This CDR3 comprises 14 residues. Germline V gives CDR1 MNHEY, CDR2 SVGAGI. The CDR3 nucleotides read TGTGCCAGCAGCCGCCGGGACTCTAGAAACACCATATATTTT. Amino acid sequence: CASSRRDSRNTIYF.

In this sample, this clone turned up a few times. The gene calls are TRBV9 and TRBJ2-1, with 7 bases that match TRBD2. The CDR3 totals 12 residues. After removal of 4 bases from V and 9 bases from J, the junction contained 4 bases not matched to a gene. CDR1 is SGDLS and CDR2 is YYNGEE in the germline V gene. This CDR3 is CASSSPGGEQFF. CDR3 sequence (DNA): TGTGCCAGCAGCTCTCCGGGAGGTGAGCAGTTCTTC. The variable domain in full, completed from reference TRBV9 and TRBJ2-1, reads DSGVTQTPKHLITATGQRVTLRCSPRSGDLSVYWYQQSLDQGLQFLIQYYNGEERAKGNILERFSAQQFPDLHSELNLSSLELGDSALYFCASSSPGGEQFFGPGTRLTVL.

The chain couples TRBV19 to TRBJ2-6, with D possibly matching TRBD1 (5 bases). The CDR3 has 14 amino acids. Germline-derived CDR1 and CDR2 are LNHDA and SQIVND (reference sequence). V was cut by 10 bases and J by 3 bases, with 13 bases left in between. CDR3 in amino acids: CATVDQGGANVLTF. The CDR3 DNA reads TGTGCCACCGTCGACCAGGGTGGGGCCAACGTCCTGACTTTC.

This clone was detected only once. The chain has TRBV7-8 and TRBJ2-3, with D maybe TRBD2 (5 bases). Trimming removed 3 bases at V and 4 bases at J, with 8 bases between. This CDR3 is 13 amino acids long. The germline CDR1 and CDR2 sequences are SGHVS and FQNEAQ. The chain's CDR3 is CASSFLAADTQYF. The DNA of the CDR3 is TGTGCCAGCAGCTTTCTAGCTGCAGATACGCAGTATTTT.

This chain links TRBV21-1 with TRBJ1-1; the table's D call TRBD1 went unverified against the DNA. TRBV21-1 is a known pseudogene. The CDR3 spans 17 residues. CDR3: CASSRDRLNGVNTEAFF. The CDR3 DNA reads TGTGCCAGCAGCAGGGACAGACTTAACGGCGTGAACACTGAAGCTTTCTTT.

This chain uses TRBV25-1 with TRBJ2-7; 10 bases map to TRBD1. The CDR3 loop spans 15 amino acids. Germline loops: CDR1 MGHDK, CDR2 SYGVNS. Unmatched junction bases numbered 8, after V lost 5 bases and J lost 4 bases. CDR3 in amino acids: CASSPSRDRGYEQYF. CDR3 nucleotide sequence: TGTGCCAGCAGTCCCAGCCGGGACAGGGGTTACGAGCAGTACTTC.

This chain joins TRBV27 and TRBJ1-1, with D tentatively TRBD1 (5 bases). Germline CDR1 is MNHEY and CDR2 is SMNVEV (reference sequence). This CDR3 has 13 amino acids. Trimming cost V 8 bases and J 11 bases, with 21 bases left between them. CDR3 amino acids: CASRRTGAKGAFF. The DNA of the CDR3 is TGTGCCAGCCGTCGCACAGGTGCAAAAGGGGCTTTCTTT.

The chain has TRBV28 and TRBJ2-3; 8 bases line up with TRBD1. This CDR3 region has 16 residues. CDR1 is MDHEN, CDR2 SYDVKM, per germline. The ends lost 7 bases at V and 2 bases at J; junction bases unmatched: 11. The CDR3 protein is CASKRQGLTPTDTQYF. The DNA for the CDR3 is TGTGCCAGCAAACGACAGGGGCTAACTCCCACAGATACGCAGTATTTT.